The 30 T cell receptor beta chains below were found in one sample sequenced in a study of blood T cell repertoires in COVID-19. TCRdb's copy holds only in-frame clones and misses some; the assay was immunoSEQ multiplex PCR. There are some 350,000 clones in the sample; 90% to 95% occur only once, and around 3.5% lies in the top ten. Input material: peripheral blood. The receptors stem from a woman in her late teens or twenties who had recovered from COVID-19.

The chain is built from TRBV3-1 (or the pseudogene TRBV3-2) and TRBJ1-2, with D maybe TRBD1 (6 bases). Germline CDR1 and CDR2: LGHDT and YNNKEL (reference sequence). V was clipped by 4 bases and J by 7 bases, with 22 bases between them. The CDR3 is 16 residues long. CDR3 sequence (DNA): TGTGCCAGCAGCCTCACGGACAGACCAAACTTGGGTGGCTACACCTTC. Protein: CASSLTDRPNLGGYTF.

The rearrangement joins TRBV27 to TRBJ2-3, with D uncertain. Germline CDR1 reads MNHEY; CDR2 reads SMNVEV (reference sequence). This CDR3 spans 12 amino acids. Trimming removed 2 bases at V and 4 bases at J, with 4 bases between. The DNA of the CDR3 is TGTGCCAGCAGTTTACCCTCAGATACGCAGTATTTT. Translated, it gives CASSLPSDTQYF.

The chain has TRBV4-3 and TRBJ1-2; 7 bases agree with TRBD1. Per germline, CDR1 LGHNA and CDR2 YSLEER. The CDR3 is made up of 18 amino acids. V was clipped by 0 bases and J by 0 bases; unmatched bases: 10. The chain's CDR3 is CASSQDLGGRHSNYGYTF. In DNA form, the CDR3 reads TGCGCCAGCAGCCAAGATTTAGGGGGCCGCCATTCTAACTATGGCTACACCTTC.

The chain links TRBV19 to TRBJ1-1; D gene ambiguous. CDR1 and CDR2 (germline): LNHDA, SQIVND (reference sequence). The CDR3 is 14 amino acids. Trimming stripped 7 bases from V and 4 bases from J, with 16 bases between. The CDR3 protein is CASTPVGVGTEAFF. The CDR3 nucleotides are TGTGCCAGTACCCCGGTAGGAGTAGGCACTGAAGCTTTCTTT.

The chain couples TRBV24-1 to TRBJ1-5; D not certain. Trimming shortened V by 2 bases and J by 0 bases, and 25 bases separated the two germline ends. There are 21 residues in the CDR3. Germline CDR1 is KGHDR and CDR2 is SFDVKD. In nucleotides, the CDR3 is TGTGCCACCAGTGATTGCCTTACCTGGACTCGTCGAAGGGTTAGCAATCAGCCCCAGCATTTT. Its translation: CATSDCLTWTRRRVSNQPQHF.

The chain recombines TRBV11-2 with TRBJ2-2; TRBD2 matches 10 bases. CDR3 size: 15 residues. J gave up 5 bases and V 6 bases, and 6 bases lay outside the gene matches. The germline V gene has CDR1 SGHAT and CDR2 FQNNGV. CDR3 region: CASRRLAGETGELFF. The CDR3 nucleotides read TGTGCCAGCAGGCGACTAGCGGGTGAAACCGGGGAGCTGTTTTTT.

The chain is built from TRBV7-9 and TRBJ1-5; 8 nucleotides line up with TRBD1. The CDR3 extends over 19 amino acids. CDR1 is SEHNR and CDR2 is FQNEAQ in the germline V gene (reference sequence). J gave up 0 bases and V 1 base, and 11 bases lay outside the gene matches. In DNA, the CDR3 is TGTGCCAGCAGCTTAGTGCGCGGACAGGGTCAATATAGCAATCAGCCCCAGCATTTT. Its protein product is CASSLVRGQGQYSNQPQHF.

The V and J genes are TRBV5-1 and TRBJ1-2; D is perhaps TRBD1 (5 bases). The CDR3 is 12 amino acids. The V gene lost 0 bases and the J gene lost 8 bases, with 8 bases spanning the gap. Looked up from germline, CDR1 is SGHRS and CDR2 is YFSETQ. CDR3 sequence: CASSLVQDGYTF. Written as DNA, the CDR3 is TGCGCCAGCAGCTTGGTACAGGACGGCTACACCTTC.

This clone showed up just a few times. The V call is TRBV6-1, the J call TRBJ1-1; D is perhaps TRBD1 (6 bases). The CDR3 totals 13 residues. Germline loops: CDR1 MNHNS, CDR2 SASEGT. V shed 3 bases and J shed 6 bases, with 11 bases lying between them. CDR3 sequence (DNA): TGTGCCAGCAGTGACAGGGGTCGGTCTGAAGCTTTCTTT. It translates to CASSDRGRSEAFF.

This rearrangement joins TRBV5-1 to TRBJ2-1; possible D gene TRBD1, 6 bases. The germline V and J ends were trimmed by 0 bases and 4 bases, with 17 bases remaining between them. Germline V gene sequence: CDR1 SGHRS, CDR2 YFSETQ. The CDR3 loop spans 17 amino acids. CDR3 sequence: CASSLAHTGLGYNEQFF. As DNA, the CDR3 is TGCGCCAGCAGCTTGGCCCATACAGGGTTAGGATACAATGAGCAGTTCTTC.

This chain links TRBV5-4 with TRBJ2-7, with D maybe TRBD2 (5 bases). V lost 4 bases to trimming and J lost 6 bases, with 14 bases between them. Looked up from germline, CDR1 is SGHNT and CDR2 is YYREEE (reference sequence). This CDR3 has 13 residues. CDR3 in amino acids: CASSPGLSREQYV. CDR3 sequence (DNA): TGTGCCAGCAGCCCGGGGTTGTCCCGCGAGCAGTACGTC.

The rearrangement links TRBV5-8 to TRBJ2-7; D unresolved. The CDR3 has 17 residues. Germline CDR1 reads SGHTS; CDR2 reads YDEGEE. V was pared by 4 bases and J by 6 bases, with 26 bases between. The CDR3 nucleotides read TGTGCCAGCAGCCCGATACTGATGACCGGAGTAGCTGGCGAGCAGTACGTC. Its protein product is CASSPILMTGVAGEQYV.

This clone was seen a handful of times. This rearrangement joins TRBV12-5 to TRBJ1-1; perhaps TRBD1 as D (5 bases). The CDR3 is made up of 15 amino acids. Trimming removed 4 bases from V and 1 base from J, with 13 bases in between. Germline assignment: CDR1 LGHNT and CDR2 FRNRAP. The CDR3 is CASGWQGSPNTEAFF. The CDR3 DNA follows: TGTGCTAGTGGTTGGCAGGGTTCCCCGAACACTGAAGCTTTCTTT.

The V and J genes are TRBV11-2 and TRBJ1-1, with TRBD1 as a possible D gene (6 bases). CDR1 is SGHAT, CDR2 FQNNGV, per germline. V gave up 5 bases and J gave up 7 bases, with 17 bases separating them. The CDR3 runs 14 residues. CDR3 bases: TGTGCCAGCAGCCTTAGGAACAGGGATGATGAAGCTTTCTTT. It encodes CASSLRNRDDEAFF.

V is TRBV5-6 and J is TRBJ1-2, with D perhaps TRBD1 (6 bases). Germline values: CDR1 SGHDT, CDR2 YYEEEE. The CDR3 loop spans 15 amino acids. Trimming cost V 6 bases and J 2 bases, with 17 bases left between them. The CDR3 sequence: CASNPGARGNYGYTF. The CDR3 DNA is TGTGCCAGCAACCCCGGAGCCAGGGGCAACTATGGCTACACCTTC.

The chain couples TRBV11-3 to TRBJ1-2; 7 bases are a match to TRBD1. V was pared by 6 bases and J by 1 base, with 5 bases of the junction left unmatched. The CDR3 spans 14 residues. Germline CDR1 is SGHNT and CDR2 is YENEEA. CDR3 in amino acids: CASRARDSNYGYTF. CDR3 in DNA: TGTGCCAGCAGGGCGAGGGACAGTAACTATGGCTACACCTTC.

For the CDR3, the DNA is TGTGCCAGCAGCCAAGACAGGGGGGCCTACAATGAGCAGTTCTTC. Amino acids: CASSQDRGAYNEQFF. The chain joins TRBV7-2 to TRBJ2-1; 9 bases match TRBD1. Losses at the gene ends were 5 bases for V and 2 bases for J; bases not matched to a gene: 4. The CDR3 consists of 15 residues. CDR1 and CDR2 from the germline V gene are SGHTA and FQGNSA.

The chain has TRBV19 and TRBJ1-1, with D perhaps TRBD1 (6 bases). V lost 6 bases to trimming and J lost 0 bases, with 17 bases between them. CDR3 length: 16 amino acids. CDR1 is LNHDA and CDR2 is SQIVND in the germline V gene (reference sequence). The CDR3 reads CASRPDVGAMNTEAFF. CDR3 in DNA: TGTGCCAGTAGGCCCGACGTGGGGGCCATGAACACTGAAGCTTTCTTT.

This chain links TRBV7-9 with TRBJ1-2; the match to TRBD1 covers 7 bases. J was trimmed by 2 bases and V by 5 bases; bases with no gene match: 8. Germline values: CDR1 SEHNR, CDR2 FQNEAQ (reference sequence). The CDR3 length is 15 residues. CDR3 amino acids: CASSQTGLANYGYTF. The CDR3 DNA reads TGTGCCAGCAGCCAGACAGGGCTCGCAAACTATGGCTACACCTTC.

The chain carries TRBV7-2 and TRBJ2-3; 9 bases map to TRBD2. The germline V gene encodes CDR1 SGHTA and CDR2 FQGNSA. CDR3 length: 17 residues. Unmatched junction bases numbered 10, after V lost 2 bases and J lost 4 bases. This chain's CDR3 is CASSLSLRAGGADTQYF. CDR3 in DNA: TGTGCCAGCAGCTTAAGTCTTCGTGCGGGAGGGGCAGATACGCAGTATTTT.

The chain uses TRBV14 and TRBJ1-2; D remains ambiguous. The CDR3 length is 13 residues. The V and J ends lost 3 bases and 8 bases respectively, with 13 bases between them. In germline, CDR1 is SGHDN, CDR2 FVKESK. CDR3 DNA sequence: TGTGCCAGCAGCCACAAACGCAGTTCCGGCTACACCTTC. Translation gives CASSHKRSSGYTF.

The V call is TRBV6-6, the J call TRBJ2-1; D perhaps matches TRBD2 (5 bases). The ends were cut back, 6 bases at V and 0 bases at J, with 27 bases in the middle. Germline loops: CDR1 MNHNY, CDR2 SVGAGI (reference sequence). The CDR3 sequence is 20 residues long. In DNA, the CDR3 is TGTGCCAGCAGCGGATTGAGGGCAGCCACCCTTGAAGACTCCTACAATGAGCAGTTCTTC. Its translation is CASSGLRAATLEDSYNEQFF.

The rearrangement joins TRBV4-3 to TRBJ1-2, with 7 bases identical to TRBD1. The ends lost 0 bases at V and 3 bases at J; junction bases unmatched: 7. This CDR3 region has 16 residues. Germline V CDR1 and CDR2: LGHNA, YSLEER. The CDR3 loop reads CASSQDPRQGHYGYTF. In nucleotides, the CDR3 is TGCGCCAGCAGCCAAGATCCTCGACAGGGTCACTATGGCTACACCTTC.

The chain has TRBV2 and TRBJ1-1, with 9 nucleotides matching TRBD1. CDR3 length equals 13 residues. J gave up 3 bases and V 8 bases, and 4 bases lay outside the gene matches. CDR1 SNHLY and CDR2 FYNNEI come from the germline V gene. CDR3 in amino acids: CASQDRGDTEAFF. The CDR3 bases are TGTGCCAGCCAGGACAGGGGAGACACTGAAGCTTTCTTT. Looking up the rest from reference TRBV2 and TRBJ1-1 gives the full variable domain: EPEVTQTPSHQVTQMGQEVILRCVPISNHLYFYWYRQILGQKVEFLVSFYNNEISEKSEIFDDQFSVERPDGSNFTLKIRSTKLEDSAMYFCASQDRGDTEAFFGQGTRLTVV.

The rearrangement uses TRBV24-1 and TRBJ1-1; weak D call: TRBD1 (5 bases). Per germline, CDR1 KGHDR and CDR2 SFDVKD. The CDR3 totals 14 residues. Trimming shortened V by 0 bases and J by 10 bases, and 14 bases separated the two germline ends. The CDR3 bases are TGTGCCACCAGTGATTTGCGGGGGGTTATAGGAGCTTTCTTT. Translated, it gives CATSDLRGVIGAFF.

The chain links TRBV4-3 to TRBJ1-4; no clear D gene. Germline CDR1 is LGHNA and CDR2 is YSLEER. The CDR3 sequence is 13 residues long. Trimming took 3 bases from V and 5 from J, leaving 7 bases between them. The CDR3 reads CASSQEYNEKLFF. The CDR3 nucleotides read TGCGCCAGCAGCCAGGAGTACAATGAAAAACTGTTTTTT.

The CDR3 DNA reads TGTGCCAGCAGTTTACAGCTAGCGGGGGACACAGATACGCAGTATTTT. Translation gives CASSLQLAGDTDTQYF. The chain links TRBV28 to TRBJ2-3; 10 nucleotides match TRBD2. V shed 2 bases and J 2 bases; nucleotides not matched to a gene: 4. CDR1 MDHEN and CDR2 SYDVKM come from the germline V gene. This CDR3 has 16 amino acids.

The V call is TRBV5-4, the J call TRBJ1-2, with 8 bases identical to TRBD1. Germline V CDR1 and CDR2: SGHNT, YYREEE (reference sequence). V lost 0 bases to trimming and J lost 2 bases; unmatched junction nucleotides: 3. CDR3 size: 15 residues. CDR3 in amino acids: CASSLGTGQNYGYTF. The CDR3 DNA sequence: TGTGCCAGCAGCTTGGGGACAGGGCAAAACTATGGCTACACCTTC.

In its sample, this clone was seen once. This chain connects TRBV5-8 to TRBJ2-1; 7 bases align to TRBD2. Germline CDR1 SGHTS, CDR2 YDEGEE. Trimming at V came to 0 bases and at J to 2 bases, leaving 5 bases not matched to a gene. The CDR3 is made up of 16 amino acids. CDR3 protein: CASSLVFSGTYNEQFF. DNA of the CDR3: TGTGCCAGCAGCTTGGTGTTCAGCGGGACCTACAATGAGCAGTTCTTC. The entire variable domain, with the rest obtained from reference TRBV5-8 and TRBJ2-1, is as follows: EAGVTQSPTHLIKTRGQQATLRCSPISGHTSVYWYQQALGLGLQFLLWYDEGEERNRGNFPPRFSGRQFPNYSSELNVNALELEDSALYLCASSLVFSGTYNEQFFGPGTRLTVL.

The gene calls are TRBV10-2 and TRBJ2-1, with TRBD1 as a possible D gene (6 bases). Germline V gene data show CDR1 as WSHSY and CDR2 as SAAADI. The V end was cut by 4 bases, the J end by 7 bases, with 14 bases between. The CDR3 spans 14 residues. Here the CDR3 DNA reads TGCGCCAGCAGTGTGTCCAGGGGCGGGAATGAGCAGTTCTTC. Translated: CASSVSRGGNEQFF.